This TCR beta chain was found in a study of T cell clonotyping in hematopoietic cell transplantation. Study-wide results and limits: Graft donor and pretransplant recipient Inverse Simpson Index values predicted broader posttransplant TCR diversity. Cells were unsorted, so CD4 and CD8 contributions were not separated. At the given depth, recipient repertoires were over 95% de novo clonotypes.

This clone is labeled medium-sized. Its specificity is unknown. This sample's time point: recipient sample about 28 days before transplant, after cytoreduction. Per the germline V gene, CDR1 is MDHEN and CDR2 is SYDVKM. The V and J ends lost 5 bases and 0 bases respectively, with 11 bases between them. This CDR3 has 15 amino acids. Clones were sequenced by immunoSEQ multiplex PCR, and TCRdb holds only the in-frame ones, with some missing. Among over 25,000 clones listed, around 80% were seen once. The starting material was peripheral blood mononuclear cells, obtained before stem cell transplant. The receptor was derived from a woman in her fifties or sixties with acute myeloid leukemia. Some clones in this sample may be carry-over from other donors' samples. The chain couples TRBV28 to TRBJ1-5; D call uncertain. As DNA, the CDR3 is TGTGCCAGCAGTCCTCAGTGGGTTAGCAATCAGCCCCAGCATTTT. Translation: CASSPQWVSNQPQHF.